The 20 T cell receptor beta chains presented below share a single source sample, sequenced in a study of blood T cell repertoires in COVID-19. TCRdb keeps only in-frame clones here, not all; method: immunoSEQ multiplex PCR. The table has 90,000 to 150,000 clones, 65% to 80% seen once. Input material: peripheral blood. Source of these receptors: an older man with acute or convalescent COVID-19.

This chain joins TRBV4-3 and TRBJ2-5; TRBD2 matches at 8 bases. The CDR3 totals 20 residues. Germline-derived CDR1 and CDR2 are LGHNA and YSLEER. The ends lost 3 bases at V and 5 bases at J; junction bases unmatched: 23. CDR3 bases: TGCGCCAGCAGCCAGGGGTCGGCGGGGTACCTACGGGGGGGCCTTGAGACCCAGTACTTC. This codes for CASSQGSAGYLRGGLETQYF.

The V and J genes are TRBV18 and TRBJ1-1; TRBD1 aligns across 8 bases. CDR3 length: 16 residues. The germline CDR1 and CDR2 sequences are KGHSH and LQKENI. The ends lost 1 base at V and 0 bases at J; junction bases unmatched: 4. Here the CDR3 DNA reads TGTGCCAGCTCACCACAGACAGGGGCCATGAACACTGAAGCTTTCTTT. Translated, it gives CASSPQTGAMNTEAFF.

There are many counts of this clone. The V call is TRBV28, the J call TRBJ2-7; 11 nucleotides match TRBD2. Per the germline V gene, CDR1 is MDHEN and CDR2 is SYDVKM. This CDR3 region has 16 residues. J was trimmed by 1 base and V by 4 bases; bases with no gene match: 6. This chain's CDR3 is CASSWTLAGGSYEQYF. CDR3 nucleotides: TGTGCCAGCAGTTGGACGCTAGCGGGAGGTTCCTACGAGCAGTACTTC.

This chain joins TRBV11-2 and TRBJ1-1; D may be TRBD1 (6 bases). V was shortened by 7 bases and J by 2 bases, with 17 bases between the two germline ends. The CDR3 consists of 15 residues. Per germline, CDR1 SGHAT and CDR2 FQNNGV. CDR3 sequence reads: CASTPPWGGNTEAFF. The CDR3 DNA reads TGTGCCAGCACTCCCCCATGGGGGGGCAACACTGAAGCTTTCTTT.

The rearrangement uses TRBV11-1 and TRBJ2-3; 7 bases line up with TRBD1. The CDR3 extends over 15 amino acids. V lost 4 bases to trimming and J lost 7 bases; unmatched junction nucleotides: 11. Germline V gene lookup returns CDR1 SGHAT and CDR2 FQDESV (reference sequence). CDR3 sequence: CASSSLTGLVYTQYF. The DNA for the CDR3 is TGTGCCAGCAGCTCACTGACAGGGTTGGTATATACGCAGTATTTT.

The V call is TRBV10-3, the J call TRBJ2-1; 13 positions agree with TRBD2. The V and J ends lost 6 bases and 8 bases, in that order; junction bases with no gene match: 10. The germline V gene has CDR1 ENHRY and CDR2 SYGVKD. CDR3 length: 16 residues. The CDR3 DNA reads as TGTGCCATCAGGGCCGGGACTAGCGGGAAGGTCGATGAGCAGTTCTTC. This translates into CAIRAGTSGKVDEQFF.

This clone has a single count. The chain combines TRBV7-2 with TRBJ1-2; possible D gene TRBD1, 6 bases. Trimming took 1 base from V and 8 from J, leaving 17 bases between them. This CDR3 comprises 15 residues. The germline CDR1 and CDR2 sequences are SGHTA and FQGNSA. The CDR3 reads CASSLDTGSKKGYTF. CDR3 nucleotides: TGTGCCAGCAGCTTAGACACAGGGTCAAAAAAGGGCTACACCTTC.

The chain uses TRBV3-1 (or the pseudogene TRBV3-2) and TRBJ2-1; TRBD1 agrees at 7 bases. Germline loops: CDR1 LGHDT, CDR2 YNNKEL (reference sequence). The CDR3 contains 15 residues. Germline trimming cut 6 bases from V and 2 bases from J; bases unmatched to any gene: 7. The DNA for the CDR3 is TGTGCCAGCAGGCCAGGGGGTTCTACCTACAATGAGCAGTTCTTC. Encoded protein: CASRPGGSTYNEQFF.

The V and J genes are TRBV10-3 and TRBJ2-7; TRBD2 matches 7 bases. The CDR3 has 15 residues. The V and J ends lost 0 bases and 3 bases, in that order; junction bases with no gene match: 5. Germline lookup yields CDR1 ENHRY and CDR2 SYGVKD. CDR3 in DNA: TGTGCCATCAGTGAGTCGAACGGGGGGTACTACGAGCAGTACTTC. It specifies CAISESNGGYYEQYF.

The CDR3 DNA is TGTGCCAGCAGCGTGGACAGGTTGAACACCGGGGAGCTGTTTTTT. Its translation: CASSVDRLNTGELFF. V and J are TRBV7-6 and TRBJ2-2, with 7 positions matching TRBD1. CDR1 SGHVS and CDR2 FNYEAQ come from the germline V gene. CDR3 length equals 15 residues. J lost 1 base, V lost 5 bases, and 4 bases had no gene match.

This rearrangement joins TRBV28 to TRBJ1-1; unclear D gene. V was clipped by 8 bases and J by 11 bases, with 18 bases between them. The germline V gene has CDR1 MDHEN and CDR2 SYDVKM. The CDR3 has 12 residues. CDR3 nucleotides: TGTGCCAGCTCCTCGGGGTGGCAGGCGGCTTTCTTT. It encodes CASSSGWQAAFF.

The rearrangement links TRBV5-1 to TRBJ2-5; a weak D match, TRBD1 (6 bases). Germline CDR1 SGHRS, CDR2 YFSETQ. Trimming shortened V by 5 bases and J by 2 bases, and 16 bases separated the two germline ends. The CDR3 totals 15 residues. CDR3 residues: CASRPIQGSQETQYF. The CDR3 DNA reads as TGCGCCAGCAGACCTATCCAGGGGTCTCAAGAGACCCAGTACTTC.

J is TRBJ2-7 and V is TRBV11-1, with D maybe TRBD1 (5 bases). The CDR3 is made up of 13 amino acids. Germline V gene sequence: CDR1 SGHAT, CDR2 FQDESV (reference sequence). Trimming left V 3 bases short and J 1 base short, with 7 bases between. CDR3 residues: CASSLTDSYEQYF. CDR3 sequence (DNA): TGTGCCAGCAGCTTGACAGATTCCTACGAGCAGTACTTC.

The chain employs TRBV11-3 and TRBJ2-1; tentatively, D is TRBD1 (6 bases). The germline V and J ends were trimmed by 0 bases and 2 bases, with 11 bases remaining between them. The CDR3 spans 16 residues. Germline lookup yields CDR1 SGHNT and CDR2 YENEEA. CDR3 sequence: CASSLDSGAPYNEQFF. CDR3 coding DNA: TGTGCCAGCAGCTTAGACTCAGGGGCCCCCTACAATGAGCAGTTCTTC.

In DNA, the CDR3 is TGTGCCACCAGCGTCCGCGCGGGACAGCCGGGCGCTGAAGCTTTCTTT. This encodes CATSVRAGQPGAEAFF. The chain joins TRBV15 to TRBJ1-1; 7 nucleotides line up with TRBD1. This CDR3 has 16 residues. The J segment lost 6 bases and the V segment lost 5 bases, leaving 15 bases of the junction unmatched. Germline CDR1 reads LNHNV; CDR2 reads YYDKDF (reference sequence). Looking up the rest from reference TRBV15 and TRBJ1-1 gives the full variable domain: DAMVIQNPRYQVTQFGKPVTLSCSQTLNHNVMYWYQQKSSQAPKLLFHYYDKDFNNEADTPDNFQSRRPNTSFCFLDIRSPGLGDTAMYLCATSVRAGQPGAEAFFGQGTRLTVV.

This chain links TRBV2 with TRBJ2-1, with D unclear. The germline gives CDR1 SNHLY, CDR2 FYNNEI. There are 16 residues in the CDR3. Between the trimmed V and J ends, which lost 7 bases and 1 base, there was a span of 17 bases. The CDR3 bases are TGTGCCAGCATCCCATCAATTGGCCCTTCCTACAATGAGCAGTTCTTC. Translating it yields CASIPSIGPSYNEQFF.

The chain is built from TRBV6-5 and TRBJ2-1; maybe TRBD1 (5 bases). The germline CDR1 and CDR2 sequences are MNHEY and SVGAGI. With 0 bases removed from V and 9 bases from J, the gap between germline ends came to 9 bases. This CDR3 comprises 13 residues. The CDR3 loop reads CASSYSRGSEQFF. The CDR3 region has the DNA TGTGCCAGCAGTTACTCAAGGGGAAGTGAGCAGTTCTTC.

This chain links TRBV28 with TRBJ1-6, with 8 bases identical to TRBD1. V dropped 6 bases and J dropped 5; count of bases not matched to a gene: 3. This CDR3 spans 14 amino acids. CDR1 MDHEN and CDR2 SYDVKM come from the germline V gene. Here the CDR3 reads CASSSTGDNSPLHF. DNA for the CDR3: TGTGCCAGCAGCTCGACAGGGGATAATTCACCCCTCCACTTT.

In this sample, this clone turned up a few times. This sequence joins TRBV21-1 and TRBJ2-5; the table's D call, TRBD2, was not checked against the DNA. TRBV21-1 represents a pseudogene. CDR3 size: 13 residues. CDR3: CASSIGEAETQYF. Here the CDR3 DNA reads TGTGCCAGCAGCATAGGAGAAGCCGAGACCCAGTACTTC.

This clone was recorded only once. This sequence joins TRBV29-1 and TRBJ2-3, with TRBD2 matching 8 bases. The germline CDR1 and CDR2 sequences are SQVTM and ANQGSEA. Trimming removed 8 bases from V and 1 base from J; junction bases left unmatched: 8. The CDR3 totals 14 residues. The chain's CDR3 is CSSSGSAGTDTQYF. CDR3 nucleotide sequence: TGCAGCTCTAGCGGGTCCGCCGGCACAGATACGCAGTATTTT.